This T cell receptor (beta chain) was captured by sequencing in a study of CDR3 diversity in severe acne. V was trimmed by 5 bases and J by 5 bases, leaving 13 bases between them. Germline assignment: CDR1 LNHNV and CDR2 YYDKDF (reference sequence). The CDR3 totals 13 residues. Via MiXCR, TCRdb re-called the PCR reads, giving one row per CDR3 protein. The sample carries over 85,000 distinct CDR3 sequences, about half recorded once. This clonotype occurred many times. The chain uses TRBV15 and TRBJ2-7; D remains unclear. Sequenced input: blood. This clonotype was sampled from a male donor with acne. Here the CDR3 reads CATSQGPGDEQYF. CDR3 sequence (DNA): TGTGCCACCAGCCAAGGCCCCGGCGACGAGCAGTACTTC.